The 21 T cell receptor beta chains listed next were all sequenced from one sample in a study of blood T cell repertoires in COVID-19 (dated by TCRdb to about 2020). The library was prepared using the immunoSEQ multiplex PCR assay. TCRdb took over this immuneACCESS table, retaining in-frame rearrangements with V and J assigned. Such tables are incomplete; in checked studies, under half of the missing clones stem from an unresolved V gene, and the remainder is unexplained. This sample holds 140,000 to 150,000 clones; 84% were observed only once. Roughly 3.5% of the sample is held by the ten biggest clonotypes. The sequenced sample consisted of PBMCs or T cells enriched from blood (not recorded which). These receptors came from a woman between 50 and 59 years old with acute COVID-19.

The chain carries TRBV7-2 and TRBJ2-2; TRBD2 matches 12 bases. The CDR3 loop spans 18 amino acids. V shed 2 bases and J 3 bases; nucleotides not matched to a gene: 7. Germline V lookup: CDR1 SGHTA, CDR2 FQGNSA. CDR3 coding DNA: TGTGCCAGCAGCTTAAGCTCTAGCGGGAGGGCTGACACCGGGGAGCTGTTTTTT. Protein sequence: CASSLSSSGRADTGELFF.

DNA for the CDR3: TGTGCCAGCAGCTTAGGGACAGGAAAATACTACGAGCAGTACTTC. Amino acids: CASSLGTGKYYEQYF. The chain couples TRBV7-2 to TRBJ2-7; 7 bases map to TRBD1. V lost 1 base to trimming and J lost 3 bases; unmatched junction nucleotides: 6. This CDR3 has 15 residues. CDR1 and CDR2 from the germline V gene are SGHTA and FQGNSA.

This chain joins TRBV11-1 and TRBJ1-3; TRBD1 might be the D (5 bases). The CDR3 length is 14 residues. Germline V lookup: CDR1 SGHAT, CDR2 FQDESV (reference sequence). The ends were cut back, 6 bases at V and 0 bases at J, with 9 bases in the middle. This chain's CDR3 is CASRSDSSGNTIYF. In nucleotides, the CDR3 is TGTGCCAGCAGATCAGACAGCTCTGGAAACACCATATATTTT.

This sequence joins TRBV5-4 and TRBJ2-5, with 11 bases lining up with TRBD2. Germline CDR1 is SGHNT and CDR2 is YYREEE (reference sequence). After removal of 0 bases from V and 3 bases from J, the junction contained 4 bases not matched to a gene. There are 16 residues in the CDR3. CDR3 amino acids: CASSLDSGRAKETQYF. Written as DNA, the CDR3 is TGTGCCAGCAGCTTGGATAGCGGGAGGGCTAAAGAGACCCAGTACTTC. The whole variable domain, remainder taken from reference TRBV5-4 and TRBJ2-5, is ETGVTQSPTHLIKTRGQQVTLRCSSQSGHNTVSWYQQALGQGPQFIFQYYREEENGRGNFPPRFSGLQFPNYSSELNVNALELDDSALYLCASSLDSGRAKETQYFGPGTRLLVL.

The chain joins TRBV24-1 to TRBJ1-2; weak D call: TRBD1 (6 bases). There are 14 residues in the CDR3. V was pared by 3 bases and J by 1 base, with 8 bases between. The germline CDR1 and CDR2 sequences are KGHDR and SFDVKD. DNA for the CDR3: TGTGCCACCAGTGATCAGGGGCGTAACTATGGCTACACCTTC. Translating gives CATSDQGRNYGYTF.

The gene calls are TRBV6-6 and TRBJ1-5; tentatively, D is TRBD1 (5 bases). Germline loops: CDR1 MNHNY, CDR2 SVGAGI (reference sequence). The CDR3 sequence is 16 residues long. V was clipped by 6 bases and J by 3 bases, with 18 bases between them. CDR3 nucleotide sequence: TGTGCCAGCAGGCACCCTTCCGGGGGTAACAATCAGCCCCAGCATTTT. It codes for CASRHPSGGNNQPQHF.

CDR3 in DNA: TGCGCCAGCAGCCTAGCGGGAGGGTTCTACGAGCAGTACTTC. It translates to CASSLAGGFYEQYF. The rearrangement links TRBV5-1 to TRBJ2-7; 12 bases agree with TRBD2. This CDR3 spans 14 amino acids. Germline CDR1 SGHRS, CDR2 YFSETQ. J lost 3 bases, V lost 4 bases, and 2 bases had no gene match.

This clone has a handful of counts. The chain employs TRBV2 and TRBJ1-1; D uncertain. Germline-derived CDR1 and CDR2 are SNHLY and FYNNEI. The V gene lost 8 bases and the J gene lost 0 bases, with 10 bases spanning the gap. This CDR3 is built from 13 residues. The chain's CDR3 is CASWRGLNTEAFF. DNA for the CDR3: TGTGCCAGCTGGCGCGGGCTGAACACTGAAGCTTTCTTT.

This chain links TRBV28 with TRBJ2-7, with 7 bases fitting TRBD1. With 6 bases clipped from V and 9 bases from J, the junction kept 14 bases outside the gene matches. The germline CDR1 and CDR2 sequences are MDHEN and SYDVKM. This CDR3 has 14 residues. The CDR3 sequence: CASSKTGPFDGQYF. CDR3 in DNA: TGTGCCAGCAGCAAGACAGGGCCTTTTGACGGGCAGTACTTC.

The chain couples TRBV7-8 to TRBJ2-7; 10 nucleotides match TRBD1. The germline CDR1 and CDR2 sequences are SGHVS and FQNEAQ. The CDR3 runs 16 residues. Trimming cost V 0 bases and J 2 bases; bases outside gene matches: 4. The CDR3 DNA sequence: TGTGCCAGCAGCTTAGCAGGACAGGGGGATCCCTACGAGCAGTACTTC. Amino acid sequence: CASSLAGQGDPYEQYF.

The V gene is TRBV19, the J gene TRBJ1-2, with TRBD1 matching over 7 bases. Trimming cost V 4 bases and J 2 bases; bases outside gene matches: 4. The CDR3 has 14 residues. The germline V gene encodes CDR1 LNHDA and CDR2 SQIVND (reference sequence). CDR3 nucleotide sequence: TGTGCCAGTAGTACCGGGGACAGCAACTATGGCTACACCTTC. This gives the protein CASSTGDSNYGYTF.

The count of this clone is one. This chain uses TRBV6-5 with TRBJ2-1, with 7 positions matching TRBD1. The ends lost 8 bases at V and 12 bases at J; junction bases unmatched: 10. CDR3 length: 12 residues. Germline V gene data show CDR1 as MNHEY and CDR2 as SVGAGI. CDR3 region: CASGTDVLGQFF. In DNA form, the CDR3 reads TGTGCCAGCGGGACAGACGTCCTCGGGCAGTTCTTC.

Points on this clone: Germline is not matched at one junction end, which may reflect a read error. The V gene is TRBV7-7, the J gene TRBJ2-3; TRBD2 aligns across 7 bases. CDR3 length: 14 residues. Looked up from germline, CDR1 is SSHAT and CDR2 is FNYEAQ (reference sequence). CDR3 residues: CASSPGLVADTQYF. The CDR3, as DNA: TGTGCTAGCAGCCCCGGACTAGTTGCAGATACGCAGTATTTT. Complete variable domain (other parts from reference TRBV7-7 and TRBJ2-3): GAGVSQSPRYKVTKRGQDVTLRCDPISSHATLYWYQQALGQGPEFLTYFNYEAQPDKSGLPSDRFSAERPEGSISTLTIQRTEQRDSAMYRCASSPGLVADTQYFGPGTRLTVL.

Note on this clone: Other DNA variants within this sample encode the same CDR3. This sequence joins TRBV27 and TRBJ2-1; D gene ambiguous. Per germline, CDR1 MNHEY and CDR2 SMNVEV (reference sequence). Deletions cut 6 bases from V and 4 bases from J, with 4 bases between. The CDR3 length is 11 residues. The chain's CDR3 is CASSRYNEQFF. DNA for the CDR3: TGTGCCAGCAGCCGGTACAATGAGCAGTTCTTC.

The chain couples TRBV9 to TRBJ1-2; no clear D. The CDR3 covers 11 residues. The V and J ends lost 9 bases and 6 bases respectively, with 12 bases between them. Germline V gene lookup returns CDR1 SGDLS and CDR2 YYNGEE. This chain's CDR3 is CAIGRVDGYTF. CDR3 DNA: TGTGCCATCGGGAGGGTAGATGGCTACACCTTC.

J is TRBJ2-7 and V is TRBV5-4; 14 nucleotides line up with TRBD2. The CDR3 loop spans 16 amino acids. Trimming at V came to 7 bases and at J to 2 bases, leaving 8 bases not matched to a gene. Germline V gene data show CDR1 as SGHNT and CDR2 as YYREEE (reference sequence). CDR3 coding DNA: TGTGCCAGCGGCCCCGGGACTAGCGGGAGAGCCTACGAGCAGTACTTC. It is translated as CASGPGTSGRAYEQYF.

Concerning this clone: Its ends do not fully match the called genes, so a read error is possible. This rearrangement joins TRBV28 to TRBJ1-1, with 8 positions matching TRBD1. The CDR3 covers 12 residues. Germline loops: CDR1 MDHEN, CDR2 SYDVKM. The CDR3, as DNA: TGTGCCAGCAGTCTCGGGACAGGTACAGGAGTCTTT. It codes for CASSLGTGTGVF.

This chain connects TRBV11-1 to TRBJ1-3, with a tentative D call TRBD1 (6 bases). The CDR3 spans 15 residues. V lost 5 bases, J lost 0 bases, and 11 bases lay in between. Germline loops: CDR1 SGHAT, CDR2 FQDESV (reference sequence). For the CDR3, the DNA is TGTGCCAGCAGCAGCAGGGGCCTCTCTGGAAACACCATATATTTT. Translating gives CASSSRGLSGNTIYF.

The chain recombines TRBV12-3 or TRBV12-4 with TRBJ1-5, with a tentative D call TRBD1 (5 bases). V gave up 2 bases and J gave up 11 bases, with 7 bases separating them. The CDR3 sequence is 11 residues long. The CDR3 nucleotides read TGTGCCAGCAGTTTACAGGGCACCCAGCATTTT. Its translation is CASSLQGTQHF.

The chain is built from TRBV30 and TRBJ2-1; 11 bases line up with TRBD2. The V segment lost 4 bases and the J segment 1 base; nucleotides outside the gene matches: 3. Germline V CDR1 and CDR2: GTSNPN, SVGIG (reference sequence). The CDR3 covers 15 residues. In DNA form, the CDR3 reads TGTGCCTGGACCATAGCGGGAGGGTCCTACAATGAGCAGTTCTTC. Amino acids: CAWTIAGGSYNEQFF.

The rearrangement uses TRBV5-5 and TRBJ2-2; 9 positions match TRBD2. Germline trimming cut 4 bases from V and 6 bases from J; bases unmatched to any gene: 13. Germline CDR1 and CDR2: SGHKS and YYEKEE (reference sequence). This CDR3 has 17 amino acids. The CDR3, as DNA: TGTGCCAGCAGCCCGGGGGGGATAGCGGGAGTTGCCGGGGAGCTGTTTTTT. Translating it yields CASSPGGIAGVAGELFF.